This T cell receptor beta chain was identified during a study of blood T cell repertoires in COVID-19. In the authors' workflow: The assay estimated nucleated cells by amplifying reference gene primers. TCRdb keeps only in-frame clones here, not all; method: immunoSEQ multiplex PCR. V and J calls plus clone size are reproduced from that table; the DNA served to infer D and trimming. The repertoire holds more than 200,000 clones, with around 84% as singletons. Germline V CDR1 and CDR2: SGHTA, FQGNSA. This CDR3 has 15 amino acids. Trimming left V 0 bases short and J 0 bases short, with 8 bases between. Sequencing used PBMCs or T cells enriched from blood (not recorded which). The V call is TRBV7-2, the J call TRBJ1-1, with D hard to call. This TCR came from a woman between 40 and 50 years old with acute COVID-19. The CDR3 DNA sequence: TGTGCCAGCAGCTTAGCGTGGGCTATGAACACTGAAGCTTTCTTT. Protein: CASSLAWAMNTEAFF.